The text below deals with one TCR beta chain. The CDR3 totals 14 residues. The V and J ends lost 5 bases and 2 bases respectively, with 12 bases between them. Germline V gives CDR1 MNHEY, CDR2 SVGAGI. Original processing methods: Estimation of nucleated cell counts relied on the amplification of reference gene primers. Sequenced by immunoSEQ multiplex PCR; TCRdb stores in-frame clones only, minus some. V, J and clone size were drawn from that table, and D and trimming were deduced from the DNA. The data contain about 160,000 clones, around 80% of them singletons. This sample was included in a study of blood T cell repertoires in COVID-19.

The origin of this receptor is a woman aged 55-69 years who had recovered from COVID-19. Source material: PBMCs or T cells enriched from blood (not recorded which). This chain links TRBV6-5 with TRBJ1-1; D gene uncertain. The CDR3 DNA is TGTGCCAGCAGTCCCCCGGGGAGTAACACTGAAGCTTTCTTT. As protein: CASSPPGSNTEAFF.